These 31 T cell receptor beta chains share one sample of origin, sequenced in a study of blood T cell repertoires in COVID-19. Here immunoSEQ multiplex PCR was the method, and the copy in TCRdb shows in-frame clones only, minus some. The sample lists under 300,000 clones; 86% were seen once. Sequencing was done on a sample of peripheral blood. These receptors were taken from a man younger than 45 who had recovered from COVID-19.

This clone came up once. V usage is TRBV6-4 and J usage is TRBJ1-6, with TRBD1 matching over 7 bases. The V segment lost 3 bases and the J segment 5 bases; nucleotides outside the gene matches: 7. CDR3 length: 16 residues. The germline V gene encodes CDR1 MRHNA and CDR2 SNTAGT. CDR3: CASSERPGQHNSPLHF. The DNA of the CDR3 is TGTGCCAGCAGTGAACGGCCGGGACAGCATAATTCACCCCTCCACTTT.

The gene calls are TRBV5-1 and TRBJ2-2; D remains unclear. This CDR3 has 15 amino acids. Looked up from germline, CDR1 is SGHRS and CDR2 is YFSETQ. Trimming left V 3 bases short and J 0 bases short, with 9 bases between. DNA of the CDR3: TGCGCCAGCAGCTCCCACGTAGCGAACACCGGGGAGCTGTTTTTT. Its translation: CASSSHVANTGELFF.

This clone was recorded once. The chain has TRBV4-1 and TRBJ2-3, with TRBD2 matching 13 bases. V was pared by 6 bases and J by 0 bases, with 6 bases of the junction left unmatched. The CDR3 spans 17 residues. The germline CDR1 and CDR2 sequences are MGHRA and YSYEKL. CDR3 nucleotide sequence: TGCGCCAGCAGAGCTGGGACTAGCGGGGCGAGCACAGATACGCAGTATTTT. Protein sequence: CASRAGTSGASTDTQYF.

J is TRBJ2-7 and V is TRBV11-2; 7 bases are a match to TRBD2. Germline CDR1 SGHAT, CDR2 FQNNGV. V gave up 0 bases and J gave up 4 bases; unmatched junction bases: 3. This CDR3 is built from 14 residues. CDR3 sequence reads: CASSLDRGGYEQYF. The CDR3 DNA reads TGTGCCAGCAGCTTAGATCGGGGAGGGTACGAGCAGTACTTC. Drawing the rest from reference TRBV11-2 and TRBJ2-7, the complete variable domain is EAGVAQSPRYKIIEKRQSVAFWCNPISGHATLYWYQQILGQGPKLLIQFQNNGVVDDSQLPKDRFSAERLKGVDSTLKIQPAKLEDSAVYLCASSLDRGGYEQYFGPGTRLTVT.

This clone was counted once. This chain links TRBV3-1 (or the pseudogene TRBV3-2) with TRBJ2-1; D is possibly TRBD2 (6 bases). There are 17 residues in the CDR3. The ends were cut back, 3 bases at V and 7 bases at J, with 22 bases in the middle. CDR1 and CDR2 from the germline V gene are LGHDT and YNNKEL (reference sequence). The CDR3 region has the DNA TGTGCCAGCAGCCATAATGAGGTTTTTGCGAGCGGGAATGAGCAGTTCTTC. Its translation is CASSHNEVFASGNEQFF.

J is TRBJ2-1 and V is TRBV5-5, with 13 bases fitting TRBD2. In germline, CDR1 is SGHKS, CDR2 YYEKEE (reference sequence). Trimming removed 0 bases from V and 7 bases from J; junction bases left unmatched: 10. CDR3 length: 18 amino acids. The CDR3, as DNA: TGTGCCAGCAGCTTGGCGCCGGTTGGGACTAGCGGGGTTAATGAGCAGTTCTTC. Its protein product is CASSLAPVGTSGVNEQFF.

This chain joins TRBV23-1 and TRBJ2-6; 12 nucleotides align to TRBD1. TRBV23-1 counts as an open reading frame of uncertain function. This CDR3 is built from 21 residues. The V and J ends lost 6 bases and 1 base, in that order; junction bases with no gene match: 16. CDR3 amino acids: CASRGQGARGGMVSGANVLTF. The CDR3 coding sequence is TGCGCCAGCAGGGGACAGGGGGCGCGGGGCGGTATGGTGTCTGGGGCCAACGTCCTGACTTTC.

The genes are TRBV6-5 and TRBJ2-3; D perhaps matches TRBD2 (5 bases). The V gene's germline CDR1 is MNHEY and CDR2 SVGAGI. The CDR3 spans 13 residues. Trimming cost V 4 bases and J 5 bases, with 10 bases left between them. The CDR3 reads CASSSSSRDTQYF. The CDR3 coding sequence is TGTGCCAGCAGTTCTAGCTCGAGAGATACGCAGTATTTT.

The CDR3 reads CASSFDGAEYGYTF. The CDR3 DNA follows: TGCGCCAGCAGCTTCGATGGGGCAGAGTATGGCTACACCTTC. The rearrangement joins TRBV5-1 to TRBJ1-2; D may be TRBD1 (5 bases). Deletions cut 2 bases from V and 5 bases from J, with 13 bases between. This CDR3 contains 14 residues. CDR1 is SGHRS, CDR2 YFSETQ, per germline.

The chain links TRBV5-4 to TRBJ1-2, with D tentatively TRBD1 (6 bases). Germline CDR1 reads SGHNT; CDR2 reads YYREEE (reference sequence). CDR3 length: 15 amino acids. V was cut by 5 bases and J by 3 bases, with 17 bases left in between. Here the CDR3 DNA reads TGTGCCAGCAGACAAAAATCGACAGGTGACTATGGCTACACCTTC. Translation gives CASRQKSTGDYGYTF. Complete variable domain (other parts from reference TRBV5-4 and TRBJ1-2): ETGVTQSPTHLIKTRGQQVTLRCSSQSGHNTVSWYQQALGQGPQFIFQYYREEENGRGNFPPRFSGLQFPNYSSELNVNALELDDSALYLCASRQKSTGDYGYTFGSGTRLTVV.

V usage is TRBV4-1 and J usage is TRBJ2-1, with D possibly matching TRBD1 (6 bases). V was trimmed by 0 bases and J by 0 bases, leaving 9 bases between them. Germline V gene sequence: CDR1 MGHRA, CDR2 YSYEKL. The CDR3 length is 16 residues. CDR3 sequence: CASSQETGHSYNEQFF. For the CDR3, the DNA is TGCGCCAGCAGCCAAGAAACAGGGCACTCCTACAATGAGCAGTTCTTC.

This chain uses TRBV19 with TRBJ2-2; D not resolved. Deletions cut 8 bases from V and 1 base from J, with 8 bases between. The CDR3 sequence is 13 residues long. Per the germline V gene, CDR1 is LNHDA and CDR2 is SQIVND (reference sequence). In DNA form, the CDR3 reads TGTGCCAGTGTTAAGAGGAACACCGGGGAGCTGTTTTTT. Translation: CASVKRNTGELFF.

This chain joins TRBV12-3 or TRBV12-4 and TRBJ1-5, with D unresolved. The CDR3 spans 13 residues. The V gene lost 1 base and the J gene lost 7 bases, with 8 bases spanning the gap. The chain's CDR3 is CASSLGLSQPQHF. Here the CDR3 DNA reads TGTGCCAGCAGTTTAGGACTGAGCCAGCCCCAGCATTTT.

The J gene is TRBJ1-1, the V gene TRBV5-1, with D possibly matching TRBD1 (5 bases). CDR3 length: 14 residues. Germline lookup yields CDR1 SGHRS and CDR2 YFSETQ. The V end lost 5 bases, the J end lost 0 bases, and 11 bases lay between the germline ends. In nucleotides, the CDR3 is TGCGCCAGCAGGACAGAAATTATGAACACTGAAGCTTTCTTT. Translating gives CASRTEIMNTEAFF.

The chain joins TRBV2 to TRBJ2-3, with D maybe TRBD1 (8 bases). V was cut by 4 bases and J by 4 bases, with 15 bases left in between. The germline gives CDR1 SNHLY, CDR2 FYNNEI. This CDR3 region has 15 residues. The CDR3: CASSGTGGAADTQYF. The DNA of the CDR3 is TGTGCCAGCAGTGGAACAGGGGGGGCGGCAGATACGCAGTATTTT.

The chain carries TRBV3-1 (or the pseudogene TRBV3-2) and TRBJ2-1, with D possibly matching TRBD2 (5 bases). V lost 0 bases to trimming and J lost 9 bases, with 9 bases between them. The CDR3 is made up of 13 amino acids. The V gene's germline CDR1 is LGHDT and CDR2 YNNKEL (reference sequence). Here the CDR3 DNA reads TGTGCCAGCAGCCAAGATGGAGGCAGTGAGCAGTTCTTC. It specifies CASSQDGGSEQFF.

This clone came up many times. CDR3 DNA: TGCGCCAGCAGCTTTCGCGGGGGGTCCGCAGATACGCAGTATTTT. It translates to CASSFRGGSADTQYF. The chain uses TRBV5-1 and TRBJ2-3; 8 bases fit TRBD2. Per germline, CDR1 SGHRS and CDR2 YFSETQ. Unmatched junction bases numbered 6, after V lost 2 bases and J lost 4 bases. The CDR3 runs to 15 residues.

This sequence joins TRBV27 and TRBJ1-5, with 8 bases aligning to TRBD1. From germline, CDR1 is MNHEY and CDR2 SMNVEV (reference sequence). The CDR3 consists of 17 residues. V gave up 4 bases and J gave up 2 bases; unmatched junction bases: 10. The CDR3 DNA sequence: TGTGCCAGCAGTTCCGGACAGGGATATATAGGCAATCAGCCCCAGCATTTT. It codes for CASSSGQGYIGNQPQHF.

J is TRBJ1-2 and V is TRBV5-8; TRBD1 aligns across 7 bases. V dropped 4 bases and J dropped 4; count of bases not matched to a gene: 7. CDR1 is SGHTS and CDR2 is YDEGEE in the germline V gene. The CDR3 totals 14 residues. Here the CDR3 reads CASSTQGGGYGYTF. The CDR3 bases are TGTGCCAGCAGCACGCAAGGGGGCGGCTATGGCTACACCTTC.

This chain connects TRBV6-5 to TRBJ1-2; D unclear. The germline V gene encodes CDR1 MNHEY and CDR2 SVGAGI. The CDR3 runs 13 residues. Trimming cost V 6 bases and J 4 bases, with 12 bases left between them. As DNA, the CDR3 is TGTGCCAGCAGACAGAGCCCGGCCTATGGCTACACCTTC. This translates into CASRQSPAYGYTF.

In this sample, this clone turned up once. V and J are TRBV5-8 and TRBJ2-1; D is unresolved. Trimming left V 4 bases short and J 8 bases short, with 10 bases between. Germline V gene data show CDR1 as SGHTS and CDR2 as YDEGEE. CDR3 length: 12 residues. The CDR3 protein is CASSRPRDEQFF. CDR3 sequence (DNA): TGTGCCAGCAGCCGGCCCCGGGATGAGCAGTTCTTC.

The sample holds one count of this clone. V and J are TRBV24-1 and TRBJ2-2; TRBD1 matches 9 bases. The CDR3 loop spans 17 amino acids. The junction had 8 bases not matched to a gene; V was cut back by 5 bases and J by 2 bases. The germline V gene has CDR1 KGHDR and CDR2 SFDVKD. CDR3 residues: CATSASPGQGNTGELFF. As DNA, the CDR3 is TGTGCCACCAGTGCCTCACCGGGACAGGGTAACACCGGGGAGCTGTTTTTT.

This clone came up a few times. The V call is TRBV7-2, the J call TRBJ2-5; the match to TRBD2 covers 7 bases. The CDR3 is 12 residues long. Germline V lookup: CDR1 SGHTA, CDR2 FQGNSA. Trimming took 6 bases from V and 5 from J; bases not matched to a gene: 3. The CDR3 is CASRQGGETQYF. The DNA for the CDR3 is TGTGCCAGCAGGCAGGGAGGGGAGACCCAGTACTTC.

The chain is built from TRBV27 and TRBJ1-2; D perhaps matches TRBD1 (5 bases). V lost 2 bases, J lost 7 bases, and 11 bases lay in between. The CDR3 totals 13 residues. CDR1 is MNHEY, CDR2 SMNVEV, per germline (reference sequence). CDR3 region: CASSLAGTGGYTF. The DNA of the CDR3 is TGTGCCAGCAGTTTAGCGGGGACGGGTGGCTACACCTTC.

The chain is built from TRBV10-1 and TRBJ2-7; TRBD1 aligns across 8 bases. CDR3 length: 14 amino acids. The junction had 15 bases not matched to a gene; V was cut back by 10 bases and J by 7 bases. Germline CDR1 reads WNHNN; CDR2 reads SYGVQD (reference sequence). The CDR3 coding sequence is TGCGCCACCAGCCCCCGGCAGGGGGCTGGAGAGCAGTACTTC. Protein product: CATSPRQGAGEQYF.

V gene TRBV11-3 combines with J gene TRBJ2-3, with 14 positions matching TRBD2. The ends lost 4 bases at V and 11 bases at J; junction bases unmatched: 5. The CDR3 runs 14 residues. CDR1 SGHNT and CDR2 YENEEA come from the germline V gene. CDR3 sequence: CASSSGTSGGEQYF. The DNA of the CDR3 is TGTGCCAGCAGCTCCGGGACTAGCGGGGGCGAGCAGTATTTT.

This clone was counted a single time. This chain joins TRBV14 and TRBJ2-7, with D possibly being TRBD1 (5 bases). The CDR3 consists of 14 residues. V shed 4 bases and J shed 3 bases, with 13 bases lying between them. Germline-derived CDR1 and CDR2 are SGHDN and FVKESK. The CDR3 protein is CASSPLGRDYEQYF. As DNA, the CDR3 is TGTGCCAGCAGCCCCCTGGGCAGGGACTACGAGCAGTACTTC.

The rearrangement uses TRBV6-5 and TRBJ1-2; no definite D call. The V gene's germline CDR1 is MNHEY and CDR2 SVGAGI. The CDR3 spans 13 residues. V lost 6 bases and J lost 6, with 14 bases in between. The CDR3: CASSRTVRDGYTF. CDR3 sequence (DNA): TGTGCCAGCAGCCGAACCGTCCGAGATGGCTACACCTTC.

The CDR3 loop is CASSQGESGNTIYF. The CDR3 bases are TGTGCCAGCTCTCAGGGGGAGTCTGGAAACACCATATATTTT. The V gene is TRBV6-6, the J gene TRBJ1-3; 7 bases fit TRBD1. The CDR3 contains 14 residues. From germline, CDR1 is MNHNY and CDR2 SVGAGI (reference sequence). Trimming at V came to 8 bases and at J to 1 base, leaving 5 bases not matched to a gene.

The chain recombines TRBV10-2 with TRBJ1-2, with D maybe TRBD1 (6 bases). Germline V CDR1 and CDR2: WSHSY, SAAADI. The CDR3 runs to 14 residues. V shed 10 bases and J shed 4 bases, with 19 bases lying between them. CDR3 loop: CATTDRTHPYGYTF. The CDR3 nucleotides are TGCGCCACCACCGACAGGACCCATCCCTATGGCTACACCTTC.

This clone was observed a single time. The V and J genes are TRBV2 and TRBJ2-4; D not certain. This CDR3 contains 11 residues. The V end lost 4 bases, the J end lost 15 bases, and 13 bases lay between the germline ends. CDR1 SNHLY and CDR2 FYNNEI come from the germline V gene. CDR3: CASSGVPPLYF. The CDR3 nucleotides are TGTGCCAGCAGTGGAGTTCCTCCCTTGTACTTC.